The T cell receptor (beta chain) described here comes from a study of T cells after yellow fever vaccination. General study findings and limits: The bulk population could contribute abundant contaminating clonotypes to FACS-sorted repertoires. Most primary-vaccination clones recurred post-booster (nearly 98% CD4, about 90% CD8).

This clonotype was picked up a small number of times. The antigen is undetermined. A process of 5'RACE template switching, which added a universal primer site and UMIs, was used to make TCR cDNA. TCRdb fed the 5' RACE reads into MiXCR, producing one record per CDR3 protein. The sample holds under 200,000 distinct CDR3 sequences, almost 7% seen once. This TCR was recovered from a man aged 18-30 years who received the YFV17D yellow fever vaccine. Sample: CD4+ T cells sorted from PBMCs, taken 4 to 5 days after the first yellow fever vaccination.

The CDR3 DNA reads as TGTGCCAGCAGCCCCGCGGTAGGGAGAAGCACAGATACGCAGTATTTT. Its protein is CASSPAVGRSTDTQYF. The chain is built from TRBV9 and TRBJ2-3, with a possible D match to TRBD2 (5 bases). Germline CDR1 SGDLS, CDR2 YYNGEE. This CDR3 region has 16 residues. V was cut by 4 bases and J by 0 bases, with 15 bases left in between.